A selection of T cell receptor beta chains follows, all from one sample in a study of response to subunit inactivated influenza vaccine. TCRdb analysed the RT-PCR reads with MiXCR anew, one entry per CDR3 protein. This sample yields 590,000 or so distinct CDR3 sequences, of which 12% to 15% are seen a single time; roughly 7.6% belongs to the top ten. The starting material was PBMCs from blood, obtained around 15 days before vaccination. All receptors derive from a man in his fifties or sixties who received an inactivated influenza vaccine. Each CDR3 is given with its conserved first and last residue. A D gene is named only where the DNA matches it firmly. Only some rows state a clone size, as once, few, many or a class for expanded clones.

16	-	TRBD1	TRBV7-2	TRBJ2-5	CASSLAYSTGLETQYF	TGTGCCAGCAGCTTAGCATATTCGACAGGGCTGGAGACCCAGTACTTC
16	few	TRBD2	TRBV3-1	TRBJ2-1	CASSQNWLTSVNEQFF	TGTGCCAGCAGCCAAAATTGGTTGACTAGCGTGAATGAGCAGTTCTTC
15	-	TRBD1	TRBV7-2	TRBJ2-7	CASSSPGQGLYEQYF	TGTGCCAGCAGCTCGCCGGGACAGGGCCTCTACGAGCAGTACTTC
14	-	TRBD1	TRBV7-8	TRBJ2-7	CASSHPGQGSEQYF	TGTGCCAGCAGCCACCCGGGACAGGGGTCCGAGCAGTACTTC
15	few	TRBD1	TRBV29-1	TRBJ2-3	CSVAENRGRPDTQYF	TGCAGCGTGGCAGAAAACAGGGGGCGGCCAGATACGCAGTATTTT
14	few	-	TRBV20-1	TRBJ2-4	CSASGGLVGGIQYF	TGCAGTGCTAGCGGCGGGCTGGTCGGGGGCATTCAGTACTTC
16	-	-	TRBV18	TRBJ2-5	CASSPATLAQEKTQYF	TGTGCCAGCTCACCCGCCACGTTGGCCCAGGAAAAGACCCAGTACTTC
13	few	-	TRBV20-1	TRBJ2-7	CSAPWRASYEQYF	TGCAGTGCCCCCTGGCGGGCCTCCTACGAGCAGTACTTC
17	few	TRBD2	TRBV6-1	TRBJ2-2	CASSHGGLAVNTGELFF	TGTGCCAGCAGCCACGGGGGACTAGCGGTGAACACCGGGGAGCTGTTTTTT
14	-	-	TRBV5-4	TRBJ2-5	CASSPFRGEETQYF	TGTGCCAGCTCCCCGTTTAGGGGGGAAGAGACCCAGTACTTC
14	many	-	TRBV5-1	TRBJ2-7	CASSLAGPHYEQYF	TGCGCCAGCAGCTTGGCGGGACCCCACTACGAGCAGTACTTC
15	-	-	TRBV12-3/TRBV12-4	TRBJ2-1	CASRFAGPRHNEQFF	TGTGCCAGCAGATTCGCGGGACCCCGTCACAATGAGCAGTTCTTC
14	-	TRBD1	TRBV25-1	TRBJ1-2	CASSGGQASRGYTF	TGTGCCAGCAGTGGCGGACAGGCGTCGAGAGGCTACACCTTC
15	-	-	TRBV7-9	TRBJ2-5	CASSLKQGWVETQYF	TGTGCCAGCAGCTTAAAACAGGGCTGGGTAGAGACCCAGTACTTC
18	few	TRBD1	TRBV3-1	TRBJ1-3	CASSQGGTARVSGNTIYF	TGTGCCAGCAGCCAAGGGGGGACAGCTAGAGTCTCTGGAAACACCATATATTTT
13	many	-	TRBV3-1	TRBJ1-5	CASSPDLNQPQHF	TGTGCCAGCAGCCCCGACCTGAATCAGCCCCAGCATTTT
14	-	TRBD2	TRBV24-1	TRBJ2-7	CATKTGLGSYEQYF	TGTGCCACCAAAACGGGACTAGGCTCCTACGAGCAGTACTTC
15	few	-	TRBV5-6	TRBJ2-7	CASSPKWQGFNEQYF	TGTGCCAGCAGCCCAAAGTGGCAGGGGTTTAACGAGCAGTACTTC
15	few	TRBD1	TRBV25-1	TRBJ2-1	CASNPGTGGYNEQFF	TGTGCCAGCAATCCCGGGACAGGAGGGTACAATGAGCAGTTCTTC
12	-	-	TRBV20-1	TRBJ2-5	CSGRASQETQYF	TGCAGTGGTCGGGCAAGCCAAGAGACCCAGTACTTC
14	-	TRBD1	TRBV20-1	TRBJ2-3	CSAFPTGFTDTQYF	TGCAGTGCTTTCCCGACAGGGTTCACAGATACGCAGTATTTT
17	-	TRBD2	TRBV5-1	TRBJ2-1	CASSFYSGTTRHNEQFF	TGCGCCAGCAGCTTCTATTCCGGGACTACTAGACACAATGAGCAGTTCTTC
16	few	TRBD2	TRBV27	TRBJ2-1	CASSSPGTSFSDEQFF	TGTGCCAGCAGTTCCCCCGGGACTAGTTTTTCTGATGAGCAGTTCTTC
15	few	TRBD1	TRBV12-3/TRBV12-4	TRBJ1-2	CASGSRDRGAYGYTF	TGTGCCAGTGGCTCCCGGGACAGGGGAGCCTATGGCTACACCTTC
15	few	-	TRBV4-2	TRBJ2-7	CASSQADSGEYEQYF	TGTGCCAGCAGCCAGGCGGACAGCGGAGAATACGAGCAGTACTTC
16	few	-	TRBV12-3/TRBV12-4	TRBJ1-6	CASSLVFARGNSPLHF	TGTGCCAGCAGCTTGGTATTCGCGAGGGGGAATTCACCCCTCCACTTT
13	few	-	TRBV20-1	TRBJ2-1	CSATGLSFDEQFF	TGCAGTGCCACCGGACTAAGCTTCGATGAGCAGTTCTTC
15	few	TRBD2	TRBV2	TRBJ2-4	CASSGSGIAKNIQYF	TGTGCCAGCAGTGGTAGCGGGATAGCCAAAAACATTCAGTACTTC
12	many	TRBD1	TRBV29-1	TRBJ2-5	CSVGQGWETQYF	TGCAGCGTAGGACAGGGGTGGGAGACCCAGTACTTC
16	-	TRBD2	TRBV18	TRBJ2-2	CASSSTRTSWTGELFF	TGTGCCAGCTCATCGACGAGGACTAGTTGGACCGGGGAGCTGTTTTTT
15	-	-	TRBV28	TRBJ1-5	CASTPRSYSNQPQHF	TGTGCCAGCACACCGAGGAGTTATAGCAATCAGCCCCAGCATTTT
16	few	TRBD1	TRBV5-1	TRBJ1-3	CASSLVPGGAGNTIYF	TGCGCCAGCAGCTTGGTCCCAGGGGGAGCTGGAAACACCATATATTTT
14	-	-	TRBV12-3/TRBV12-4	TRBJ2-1	CASSARDTHDEQFF	TGTGCCAGCAGTGCCCGGGACACCCACGATGAGCAGTTCTTC
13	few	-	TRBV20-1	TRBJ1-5	CSARDRGPSPQHF	TGCAGTGCTAGAGATCGCGGCCCCTCGCCCCAGCATTTT
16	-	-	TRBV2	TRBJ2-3	CASGLWTDSSTDTQYF	TGTGCCAGCGGGCTATGGACAGATTCTAGCACAGATACGCAGTATTTT
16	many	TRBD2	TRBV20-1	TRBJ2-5	CSARRLAGGTRETQYF	TGCAGTGCTAGAAGACTAGCGGGGGGGACCCGGGAGACCCAGTACTTC
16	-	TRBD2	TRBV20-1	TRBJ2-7	CSASLGTSRSSYEQYF	TGCAGTGCTAGTTTGGGGACTAGCCGGAGCTCCTACGAGCAGTACTTC
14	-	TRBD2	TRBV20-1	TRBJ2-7	CSAREGRAGNEQYF	TGCAGTGCTAGAGAGGGGAGGGCGGGAAACGAGCAGTACTTC
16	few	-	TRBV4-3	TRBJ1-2	CASSQDQDGGAYGYTF	TGCGCCAGCAGCCAAGATCAGGACGGAGGGGCGTATGGCTACACCTTC
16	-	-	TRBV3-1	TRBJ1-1	CASSQSGLHLNTEAFF	TGTGCCAGCAGCCAATCGGGTCTACACCTGAACACTGAAGCTTTCTTT
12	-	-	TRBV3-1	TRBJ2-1	CASSQWGQEQFF	TGTGCCAGCAGCCAATGGGGGCAGGAGCAGTTCTTC
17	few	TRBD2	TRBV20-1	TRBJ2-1	CSASNLKGTSGSNEQFF	TGCAGTGCTAGTAACCTGAAAGGGACTAGCGGGAGCAATGAGCAGTTCTTC
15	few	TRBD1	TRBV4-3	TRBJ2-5	CASSQSAGGGETQYF	TGCGCCAGCAGCCAATCAGCAGGGGGTGGGGAGACCCAGTACTTC
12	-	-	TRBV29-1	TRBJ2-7	CSVAWSGYEQYF	TGCAGCGTTGCCTGGAGTGGCTACGAGCAGTACTTC
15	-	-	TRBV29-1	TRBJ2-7	CSVRGADYFGGEQYF	TGCAGCGTTCGGGGAGCGGACTATTTCGGGGGCGAGCAGTACTTC
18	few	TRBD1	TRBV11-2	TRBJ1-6	CASSPRQGGSSYNSPLHF	TGTGCCAGCAGCCCTAGACAGGGAGGGAGCTCCTATAATTCACCCCTCCACTTT
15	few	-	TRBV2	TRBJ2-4	CATMPQPGAKNIQYF	TGTGCCACCATGCCCCAGCCGGGAGCCAAAAACATTCAGTACTTC
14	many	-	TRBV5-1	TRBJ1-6	CASSLGNRDSPLHF	TGCGCCAGCAGCTTGGGTAACAGGGATTCACCCCTCCACTTT
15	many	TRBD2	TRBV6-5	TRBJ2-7	CASSYSQAVREEQYF	TGTGCCAGCAGTTACTCACAGGCGGTGCGGGAGGAGCAGTACTTC
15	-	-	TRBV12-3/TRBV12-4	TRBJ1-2	CASSQTPGGEGGYTF	TGTGCCAGCAGTCAGACCCCGGGTGGAGAAGGAGGCTACACCTTC
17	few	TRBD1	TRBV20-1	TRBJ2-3	CSARDLKGQGATDTQYF	TGCAGTGCTAGAGATCTGAAGGGACAGGGGGCCACAGATACGCAGTATTTT
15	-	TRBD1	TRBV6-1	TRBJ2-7	CATRTGDSLWYEQYF	TGTGCCACGAGGACTGGGGACAGCCTATGGTACGAGCAGTACTTC
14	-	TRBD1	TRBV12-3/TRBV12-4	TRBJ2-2	CASSLDRLTGELFF	TGTGCCAGCAGTCTGGACAGGCTCACCGGGGAGCTGTTTTTT